Presented here are 9 T cell receptor beta chains from one specimen sequenced in a study of cytomegalovirus exposure and HLA in healthy donors. The primer mix had 60 Vbeta and 13 Jbeta primers. TCRdb's copy holds only in-frame clones and misses some; the assay was immunoSEQ multiplex PCR. Of some 130,000 clones listed, approximately 68% are singletons. The sequenced material came from PBMCs. Every receptor here comes from a man aged 25 to 40 in good health and CMV-seropositive.

The chain carries TRBV7-2 and TRBJ1-5; D may be TRBD1 (6 bases). Germline CDR1 is SGHTA and CDR2 is FQGNSA. The length of the CDR3 is 15 residues. Deletions cut 2 bases from V and 4 bases from J, with 12 bases between. The CDR3 region is CASSLRSGANQPQHF. For the CDR3, the DNA is TGTGCCAGCAGCTTACGGTCAGGGGCAAATCAGCCCCAGCATTTT.

DNA of the CDR3: TGCAGCGTTGAAGATAATTCCCTAGTACCGTTCTTC. This translates into CSVEDNSLVPFF. V usage is TRBV29-1 and J usage is TRBJ2-1; D gene uncertain. The germline V gene has CDR1 SQVTM and CDR2 ANQGSEA. Deletions cut 0 bases from V and 15 bases from J, with 15 bases between. The CDR3 has 12 residues.

V and J are TRBV28 and TRBJ2-7, with a weak D call TRBD1 (6 bases). V lost 2 bases and J 2 bases, leaving 16 bases between the germline ends. Germline CDR1 MDHEN, CDR2 SYDVKM. This CDR3 spans 16 amino acids. For the CDR3, the DNA is TGTGCCAGCAGTTTAACGGTACAGGGACCTACCTACGAGCAGTACTTC. As protein: CASSLTVQGPTYEQYF.

This clone came up a few times. The rearrangement links TRBV5-1 to TRBJ1-1, with a possible D match to TRBD1 (5 bases). Germline values: CDR1 SGHRS, CDR2 YFSETQ. The CDR3 is made up of 11 amino acids. The V and J ends lost 0 bases and 8 bases respectively, with 5 bases between them. For the CDR3, the DNA is TGCGCCAGCAGCTTGGGACAGGAAGCTTTCTTT. As protein: CASSLGQEAFF.

This rearrangement joins TRBV27 to TRBJ2-1; 7 positions agree with TRBD1. Germline values: CDR1 MNHEY, CDR2 SMNVEV (reference sequence). CDR3 size: 14 residues. Trimming cost V 4 bases and J 7 bases; bases outside gene matches: 7. The chain's CDR3 is CASSSTGKGNEQFF. CDR3 nucleotide sequence: TGTGCCAGCAGTTCGACAGGGAAGGGAAATGAGCAGTTCTTC.

The chain is built from TRBV6-1 and TRBJ2-3, with TRBD1 matching over 11 bases. The CDR3 sequence is 16 residues long. From germline, CDR1 is MNHNS and CDR2 SASEGT. V trimming: 0 bases; J trimming: 4 bases; junction bases outside the gene matches: 3. The CDR3 DNA reads TGTGCCAGCAGTGAAGCCCCGGGACAGGGGGCAGATACGCAGTATTTT. Residues: CASSEAPGQGADTQYF.

This clone was detected a few times. The CDR3 nucleotides read TGTGCCAGCAGTGGAGGCGGGAACAATGAAAAACTGTTTTTT. It is translated as CASSGGGNNEKLFF. The chain joins TRBV6-1 to TRBJ1-4, with unresolved D. The CDR3 totals 14 residues. V was cut by 4 bases and J by 5 bases, with 11 bases left in between. Looked up from germline, CDR1 is MNHNS and CDR2 is SASEGT.

Comment on this clone: One junction end disagrees with the germline gene, perhaps due to a read error. The J gene is TRBJ1-5, the V gene TRBV4-1; D is ambiguous. The CDR3 sequence is 15 residues long. Germline values: CDR1 MGHRA, CDR2 YSYEKL. CDR3 amino acids: CASRQGTRDNQPQHF. The CDR3 region has the DNA TGCGCCAGCAGGCAAGGTACCCGGGACAATCAGCCCCAGCATTTT.

In the case of this clone: Relative to the germline gene, one junction end is altered; a read error may explain this. This chain joins TRBV7-9 and TRBJ2-7; perhaps TRBD2 as D (6 bases). The CDR3 length is 16 residues. In germline, CDR1 is SEHNR, CDR2 FQNEAQ (reference sequence). In DNA form, the CDR3 reads TGTTCCAGCAGCGCGTTTGTTGAGACTAGGGACCCCGAGCAGTACTTC. It translates to CSSSAFVETRDPEQYF.